This T cell receptor beta chain appears in the sequencing data of a study of T cells in Graves' hyperthyroidism and ophthalmopathy. The study defined stable Graves' hyperthyroidism as no ophthalmopathy progression within 18 months. On the basis of clinical symptoms, serum thyroxine and TRAb, thyroid ultrasound and orbital computed tomography, diagnoses were made. PBMCs stemmed from approximately 10 ml fresh peripheral blood. Template material for amplifying TCR beta CDR3 regions consisted of RNA transcripts. HTBI primers were used for first-round RT-PCR of the TCR CDR3. TCRdb used MiXCR to reprocess the multiplex PCR reads, holding one entry per CDR3 protein. This table holds about 590,000 distinct CDR3 sequences, 15% to 17% found once. The CDR3 runs 16 residues. Per the germline V gene, CDR1 is SGHTA and CDR2 is FQGTGA. The trim removed 4 bases at V and 6 bases at J, leaving 11 bases unmatched.

Sequenced sample: blood. The chain employs TRBV7-3 and TRBJ2-7; TRBD2 matches at 11 bases. This receptor was identified in a woman aged 25 to 39 with Graves' hyperthyroidism. The CDR3 reads CASSSLTIAGGAEQYF. Here the CDR3 DNA reads TGTGCCAGCAGCTCCCTAACGATAGCGGGAGGGGCCGAGCAGTACTTC.